This TCR beta chain was identified in a study of spatial heterogeneity in lung cancer. Study details: Detected beta-chain sequences consistently exceeded alpha-chain sequences.

Time point noted: blood at routine non-recurrence follow-up after resection. Sequencing of whole RNA from tumor, nontumor lung or frozen PBMC involved no sorting. TCRdb reprocessed the 5' RACE reads via MiXCR and lists one record per CDR3 protein. The sample yields over 40,000 distinct CDR3 sequences, 10% to 15% seen once. This clonotype was observed many times. The length of the CDR3 is 15 residues. V was pared by 1 base and J by 4 bases, with 12 bases between. CDR1 LGHNA and CDR2 YNFKEQ come from the germline V gene. Source: PBMCs, taken at follow-up. This receptor was identified in a male donor with early-stage non-small cell lung cancer. The chain employs TRBV4-2 and TRBJ2-3; D may correspond to TRBD1 or TRBD2 (5 bases each). The CDR3 DNA reads TGTGCCAGCAGCCAAGGGGTTTTGGGGGCAGATACGCAGTATTTT. It is translated as CASSQGVLGADTQYF.